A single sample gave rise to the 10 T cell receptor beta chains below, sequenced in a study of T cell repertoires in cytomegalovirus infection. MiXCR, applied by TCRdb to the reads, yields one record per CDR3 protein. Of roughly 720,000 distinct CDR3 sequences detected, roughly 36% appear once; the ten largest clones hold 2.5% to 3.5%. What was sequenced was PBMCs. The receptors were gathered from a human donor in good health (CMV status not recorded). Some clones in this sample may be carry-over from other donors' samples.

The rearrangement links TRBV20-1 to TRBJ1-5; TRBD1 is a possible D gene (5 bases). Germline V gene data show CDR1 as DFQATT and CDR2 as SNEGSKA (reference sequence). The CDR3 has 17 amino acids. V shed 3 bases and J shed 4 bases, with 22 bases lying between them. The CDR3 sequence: CSARPGKGQLLNQPQHF. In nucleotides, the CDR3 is TGCAGTGCTAGGCCAGGGAAGGGGCAGTTATTAAATCAGCCCCAGCATTTT.

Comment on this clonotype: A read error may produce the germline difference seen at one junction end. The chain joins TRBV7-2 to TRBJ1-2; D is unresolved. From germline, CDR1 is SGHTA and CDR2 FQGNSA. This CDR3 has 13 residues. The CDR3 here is CASSLSHPYSYTF. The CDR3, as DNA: TGTGCCAGCAGCTTATCCCACCCCTATAGCTACACCTTC.

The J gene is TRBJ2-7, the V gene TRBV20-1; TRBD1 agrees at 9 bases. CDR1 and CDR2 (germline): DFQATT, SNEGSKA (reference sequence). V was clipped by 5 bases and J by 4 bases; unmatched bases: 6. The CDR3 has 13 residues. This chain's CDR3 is CSASGQGRYEQYF. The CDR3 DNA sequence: TGCAGTGCTTCGGGACAGGGAAGGTACGAGCAGTACTTC.

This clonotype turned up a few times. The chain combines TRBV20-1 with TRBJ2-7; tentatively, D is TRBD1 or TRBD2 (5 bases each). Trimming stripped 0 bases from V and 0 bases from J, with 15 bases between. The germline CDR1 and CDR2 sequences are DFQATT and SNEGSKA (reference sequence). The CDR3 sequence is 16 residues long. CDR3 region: CSARDRGDQSSYEQYF. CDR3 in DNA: TGCAGTGCTAGAGACCGAGGGGACCAAAGCTCCTACGAGCAGTACTTC.

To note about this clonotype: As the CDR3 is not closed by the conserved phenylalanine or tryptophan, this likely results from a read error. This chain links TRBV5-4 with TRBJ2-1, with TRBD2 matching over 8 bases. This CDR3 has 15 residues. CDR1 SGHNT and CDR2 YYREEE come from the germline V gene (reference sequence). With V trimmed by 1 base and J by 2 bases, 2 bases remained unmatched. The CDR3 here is CASSLRAGAYNEQFL. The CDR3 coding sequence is TGTGCCAGCAGCTTGCGAGCGGGAGCCTACAATGAGCAGTTCTTA.

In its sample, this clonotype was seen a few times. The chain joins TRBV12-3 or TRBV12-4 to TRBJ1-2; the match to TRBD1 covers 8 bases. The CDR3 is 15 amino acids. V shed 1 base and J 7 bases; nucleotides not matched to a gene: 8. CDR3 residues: CASSLDRGLPSGYTF. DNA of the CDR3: TGTGCCAGCAGTTTAGACAGGGGGTTGCCGAGTGGCTACACCTTC.

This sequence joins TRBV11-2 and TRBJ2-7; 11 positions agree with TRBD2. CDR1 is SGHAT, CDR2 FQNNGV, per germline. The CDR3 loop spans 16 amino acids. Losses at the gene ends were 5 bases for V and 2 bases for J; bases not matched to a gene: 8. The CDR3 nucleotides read TGTGCCAGCAGCCCCGGACTAGCGGGTGATACCTACGAGCAGTACTTC. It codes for CASSPGLAGDTYEQYF.

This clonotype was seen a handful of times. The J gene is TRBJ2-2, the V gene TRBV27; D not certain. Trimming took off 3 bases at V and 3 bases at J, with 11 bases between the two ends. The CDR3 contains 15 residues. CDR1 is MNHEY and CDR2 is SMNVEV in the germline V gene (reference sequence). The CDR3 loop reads CASSFGVRDTGELFF. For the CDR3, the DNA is TGTGCCAGCAGTTTCGGTGTAAGGGACACCGGGGAGCTGTTTTTT.

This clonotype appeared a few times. The DNA for the CDR3 is TGTGCCAGCCAGACTAGCGGGAACACCGGGGAGCTGTTTTTT. Its protein product is CASQTSGNTGELFF. V usage is TRBV11-1 and J usage is TRBJ2-2; 9 bases are a match to TRBD2. Germline V gene sequence: CDR1 SGHAT, CDR2 FQDESV (reference sequence). The CDR3 is 14 amino acids. The J segment lost 1 base and the V segment lost 8 bases, leaving 2 bases of the junction unmatched.

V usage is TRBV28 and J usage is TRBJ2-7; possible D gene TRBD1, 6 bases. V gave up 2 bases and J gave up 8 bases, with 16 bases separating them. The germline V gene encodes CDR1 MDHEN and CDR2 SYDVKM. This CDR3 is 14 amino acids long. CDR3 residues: CASSLNRVWAQQYF. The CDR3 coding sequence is TGTGCCAGCAGTTTAAACAGGGTCTGGGCCCAGCAGTACTTC.